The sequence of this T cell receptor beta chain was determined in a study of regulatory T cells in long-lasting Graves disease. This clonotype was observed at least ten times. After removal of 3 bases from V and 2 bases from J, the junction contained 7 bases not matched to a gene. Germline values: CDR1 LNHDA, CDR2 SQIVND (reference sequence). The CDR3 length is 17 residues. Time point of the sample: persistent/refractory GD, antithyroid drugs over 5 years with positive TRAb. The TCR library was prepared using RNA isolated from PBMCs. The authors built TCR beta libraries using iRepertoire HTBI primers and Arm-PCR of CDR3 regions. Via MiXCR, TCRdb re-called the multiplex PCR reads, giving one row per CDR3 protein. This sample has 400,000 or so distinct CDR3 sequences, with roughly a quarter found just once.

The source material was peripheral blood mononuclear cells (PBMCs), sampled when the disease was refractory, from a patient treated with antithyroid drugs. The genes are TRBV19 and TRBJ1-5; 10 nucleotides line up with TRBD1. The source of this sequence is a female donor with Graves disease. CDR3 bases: TGTGCCAGTAGTATTAGGGACAGGGGATCGGGCAATCAGCCCCAGCATTTT. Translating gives CASSIRDRGSGNQPQHF.